This TCR beta chain was recovered during a study of T cell repertoires in cytomegalovirus infection. Study background: Epitope selection comprised recently identified HLA-C-restricted CMV epitopes and well-studied HLA-B-restricted CMV epitopes.

TCRdb analysed the reads with MiXCR anew, one entry per CDR3 protein. The sample lists some 350,000 distinct CDR3 sequences; under 35% were seen once. On this clonotype itself: What it binds is unknown.

The CDR3 length is 15 residues. CDR1 is SGHVT, CDR2 SQSDAQ, per germline. With 5 bases clipped from V and 6 bases from J, the junction kept 9 bases outside the gene matches. The sequence came from a human donor in good health (CMV status not recorded). Some clones in this sample may be carry-over from other donors' samples. The source was cultured PBMCs, collected from culture after CMV antigen stimulation. The chain uses TRBV7-4 and TRBJ2-7; TRBD2 agrees at 11 bases. The CDR3 spells CASSLLAGGLVEQYF. In DNA, the CDR3 is TGTGCCAGCAGCCTGCTAGCGGGGGGTCTGGTCGAGCAGTACTTC.